The present T cell receptor beta chain was sequenced within a study of immune evolution from preneoplasia to lung adenocarcinoma. Study-level information: HLA loss of heterozygosity: about 7% AIS, roughly 15% MIA, about 31% ADC, none AAH.

Measured with immunoSEQ multiplex PCR; TCRdb has only the in-frame clones, and not every one. The sample has about 21,000 clones; 75% are singletons. The germline V gene encodes CDR1 LNHNV and CDR2 YYDKDF (reference sequence). CDR3 length: 17 amino acids. V lost 5 bases to trimming and J lost 1 base; unmatched junction nucleotides: 9. In its sample, this clone ranks as medium-sized. The sequenced material came from FFPE invasive lung adenocarcinoma tissue. The origin of this receptor is a person aged 55-75 years with lung adenocarcinoma. V gene TRBV15 combines with J gene TRBJ2-3; 10 nucleotides line up with TRBD2. CDR3 sequence (DNA): TGTGCCACCAGCGCGTCAGCGGGAGGGTCCGGCACAGATACGCAGTATTTT. This translates into CATSASAGGSGTDTQYF. The variable domain in full, with the rest retrieved from reference TRBV15 and TRBJ2-3, is DAMVIQNPRYQVTQFGKPVTLSCSQTLNHNVMYWYQQKSSQAPKLLFHYYDKDFNNEADTPDNFQSRRPNTSFCFLDIRSPGLGDTAMYLCATSASAGGSGTDTQYFGPGTRLTVL.